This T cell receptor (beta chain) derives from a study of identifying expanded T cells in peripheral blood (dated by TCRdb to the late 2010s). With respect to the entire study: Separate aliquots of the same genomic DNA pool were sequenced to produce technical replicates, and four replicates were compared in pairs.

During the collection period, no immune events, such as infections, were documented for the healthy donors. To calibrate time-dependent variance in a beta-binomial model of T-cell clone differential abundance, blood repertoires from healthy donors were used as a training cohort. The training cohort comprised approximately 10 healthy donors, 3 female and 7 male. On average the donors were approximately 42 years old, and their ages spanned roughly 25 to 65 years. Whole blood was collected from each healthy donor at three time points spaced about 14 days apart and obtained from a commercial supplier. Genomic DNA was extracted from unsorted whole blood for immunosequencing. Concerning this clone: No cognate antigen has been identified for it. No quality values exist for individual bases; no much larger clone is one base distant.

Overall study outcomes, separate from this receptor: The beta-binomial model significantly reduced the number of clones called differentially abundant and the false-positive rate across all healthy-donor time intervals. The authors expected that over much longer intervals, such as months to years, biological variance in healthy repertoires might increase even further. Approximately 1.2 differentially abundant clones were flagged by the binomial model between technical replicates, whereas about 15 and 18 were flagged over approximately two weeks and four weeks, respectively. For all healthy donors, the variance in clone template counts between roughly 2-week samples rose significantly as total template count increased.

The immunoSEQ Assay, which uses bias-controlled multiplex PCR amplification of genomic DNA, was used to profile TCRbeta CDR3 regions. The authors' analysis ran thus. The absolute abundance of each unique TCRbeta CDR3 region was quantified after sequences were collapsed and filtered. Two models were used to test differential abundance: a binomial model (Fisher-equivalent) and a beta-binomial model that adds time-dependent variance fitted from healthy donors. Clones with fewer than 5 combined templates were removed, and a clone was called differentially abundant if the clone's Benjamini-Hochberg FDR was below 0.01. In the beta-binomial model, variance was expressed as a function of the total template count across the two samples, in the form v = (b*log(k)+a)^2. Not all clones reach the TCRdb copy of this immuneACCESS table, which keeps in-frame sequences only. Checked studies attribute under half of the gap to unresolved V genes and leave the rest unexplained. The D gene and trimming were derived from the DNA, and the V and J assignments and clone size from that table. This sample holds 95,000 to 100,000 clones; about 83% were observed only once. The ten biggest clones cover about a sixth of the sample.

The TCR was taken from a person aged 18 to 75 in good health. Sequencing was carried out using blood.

The CDR3 in this case is CASSLGTGRYEQYF. At the DNA level, the sequence is TGTGCCAGCAGCTTAGGGACTGGCAGGTACGAGCAGTACTTC. This chain is built from TRBV7-9 and TRBJ2-7; the D gene is possibly TRBD2, with 5 bases matching. Spanning cysteine to phenylalanine, the CDR3 consists of 14 amino acids. Of all the DNA, just the CDR3 is kept, 42 bases in frame from base 1. Relative to germline, V is 1 base shorter and J is 4 bases shorter, with 11 bases between their ends. The germline V gene (reference sequence) sets CDR1 to SEHNR and CDR2 to FQNEAQ.